Listed here are 24 T cell receptor beta chains from one sample, sequenced in a study of OX40 agonist ivuxolimab in advanced cancers. Clones were read by immunoSEQ multiplex PCR, and TCRdb kept only the in-frame ones, dropping some. This table holds fewer than 90,000 clones, roughly 90% found once. The sample in question was CD4+ or CD8+ T cells sorted from blood, obtained in a trial of the OX40 agonist ivuxolimab. The receptors stem from an adult with an advanced solid tumor such as melanoma, head and neck, liver or kidney cancer.

The chain has TRBV5-8 and TRBJ2-1; D uncertain. Germline CDR1 reads SGHTS; CDR2 reads YDEGEE. Trimming stripped 0 bases from V and 2 bases from J, with 15 bases between. The CDR3 has 17 residues. CDR3 residues: CASSLETSALTYNEQFF. The DNA of the CDR3 is TGTGCCAGCAGCTTGGAGACCTCAGCACTGACCTACAATGAGCAGTTCTTC.

V is TRBV7-8 and J is TRBJ2-7, with no clear D. Trimming removed 0 bases at V and 3 bases at J, with 9 bases between. Germline values: CDR1 SGHVS, CDR2 FQNEAQ. This CDR3 contains 14 residues. The CDR3 here is CASSLASQNYEQYF. In DNA form, the CDR3 reads TGTGCCAGCAGCTTAGCGTCGCAGAACTACGAGCAGTACTTC.

This rearrangement joins TRBV6-5 to TRBJ1-3; maybe TRBD1 (5 bases). In germline, CDR1 is MNHEY, CDR2 SVGAGI. Trimming cost V 4 bases and J 2 bases, with 6 bases left between them. The CDR3 runs 13 residues. CDR3 coding DNA: TGTGCCAGCAGTTTGGGGCCTGGAAACACCATATATTTT. It specifies CASSLGPGNTIYF.

This chain connects TRBV19 to TRBJ1-5; 7 positions agree with TRBD1. From germline, CDR1 is LNHDA and CDR2 SQIVND (reference sequence). Trimming removed 5 bases from V and 6 bases from J; junction bases left unmatched: 7. The CDR3 extends over 14 amino acids. The CDR3 nucleotides read TGTGCCAGTAGTGCCACAGGGGTGGGTCAGCCCCAGCATTTT. Protein sequence: CASSATGVGQPQHF. Combining the CDR3 with reference TRBV19 and TRBJ1-5 gives the whole variable domain DGGITQSPKYLFRKEGQNVTLSCEQNLNHDAMYWYRQDPGQGLRLIYYSQIVNDFQKGDIAEGYSVSREKKESFPLTVTSAQKNPTAFYLCASSATGVGQPQHFGDGTRLSIL.

The chain uses TRBV9 and TRBJ1-2; D unresolved. Trimming took 0 bases from V and 2 from J, leaving 8 bases between them. The CDR3 length is 14 residues. Germline CDR1 and CDR2: SGDLS and YYNGEE. CDR3 sequence: CASSVGLGNYGYTF. The CDR3 nucleotides are TGTGCCAGCAGCGTAGGTTTAGGAAACTATGGCTACACCTTC.

The CDR3 loop is CASIPTGSYNSPLHF. The CDR3 region has the DNA TGTGCCAGCATCCCGACAGGGTCGTATAATTCACCCCTCCACTTT. The chain combines TRBV19 with TRBJ1-6; TRBD1 matches at 7 bases. Per germline, CDR1 LNHDA and CDR2 SQIVND (reference sequence). The V gene end was trimmed by 9 bases and the J gene end by 4 bases; junction bases not matched to a gene: 9. The CDR3 is made up of 15 amino acids.

This chain uses TRBV5-1 with TRBJ2-7; 9 nucleotides line up with TRBD1. The junction had 3 bases not matched to a gene; V was cut back by 4 bases and J by 1 base. Germline V gene data show CDR1 as SGHRS and CDR2 as YFSETQ. CDR3 size: 14 residues. The CDR3 here is CASSLGQGSYEQYF. The CDR3 DNA sequence: TGCGCCAGCAGCCTGGGACAGGGATCCTACGAGCAGTACTTC.

The rearrangement uses TRBV19 and TRBJ2-1, with D unresolved. The CDR3 length is 13 residues. The germline V gene has CDR1 LNHDA and CDR2 SQIVND (reference sequence). V lost 8 bases and J 0 bases, leaving 8 bases between the germline ends. The CDR3 nucleotides are TGTGCCAGTCGGAAGGGCTCCTACAATGAGCAGTTCTTC. It codes for CASRKGSYNEQFF.

CDR3 in amino acids: CASSFLQGRTNEKLFF. The CDR3 DNA reads as TGTGCCAGCAGCTTCCTTCAGGGTAGGACTAATGAAAAACTGTTTTTT. The chain recombines TRBV11-2 with TRBJ1-4, with D maybe TRBD1 (5 bases). This CDR3 has 16 residues. V was clipped by 3 bases and J by 2 bases, with 13 bases between them. Germline V lookup: CDR1 SGHAT, CDR2 FQNNGV. The whole variable domain, filled in from reference TRBV11-2 and TRBJ1-4, reads EAGVAQSPRYKIIEKRQSVAFWCNPISGHATLYWYQQILGQGPKLLIQFQNNGVVDDSQLPKDRFSAERLKGVDSTLKIQPAKLEDSAVYLCASSFLQGRTNEKLFFGSGTQLSVL.

The chain combines TRBV19 with TRBJ1-2; tentative D call: TRBD1 (5 bases). The germline CDR1 and CDR2 sequences are LNHDA and SQIVND (reference sequence). Deletions cut 5 bases from V and 6 bases from J, with 25 bases between. The CDR3 runs to 17 residues. The CDR3 sequence: CASSVSGTGVRKDGYTF. Here the CDR3 DNA reads TGTGCCAGTAGTGTGTCGGGGACGGGGGTAAGAAAGGATGGCTACACCTTC.

This chain connects TRBV12-5 to TRBJ2-2; TRBD2 agrees at 10 bases. J was trimmed by 4 bases and V by 2 bases; bases with no gene match: 1. The CDR3 runs 15 residues. The V gene's germline CDR1 is LGHNT and CDR2 FRNRAP. The CDR3 loop is CASGLLAGATGELFF. CDR3 DNA sequence: TGTGCTAGTGGTTTGCTAGCGGGGGCCACCGGGGAGCTGTTTTTT.

This clone was found once. The J gene is TRBJ1-1, the V gene TRBV7-2, with TRBD1 matching 8 bases. This CDR3 contains 15 residues. CDR1 SGHTA and CDR2 FQGNSA come from the germline V gene. V dropped 0 bases and J dropped 13; count of bases not matched to a gene: 13. CDR3 bases: TGTGCCAGCAGCTTAGCTGCGGTTTGGGGACAGGATATTTTCTTT. Its translation is CASSLAAVWGQDIFF. The full variable domain, with the rest looked up from reference TRBV7-2 and TRBJ1-1, is GAGVSQSPSNKVTEKGKDVELRCDPISGHTALYWYRQSLGQGLEFLIYFQGNSAPDKSGLPSDRFSAERTGGSVSTLTIQRTQQEDSAVYLCASSLAAVWGQDIFFGQGTRLTVV.

Of note for this clone: The CDR3 does not end in the conserved phenylalanine or tryptophan, so this is likely a read error. The chain has TRBV6-5 and TRBJ1-2; D unclear. V shed 0 bases and J shed 4 bases, with 9 bases lying between them. The CDR3 contains 14 residues. The germline V gene encodes CDR1 MNHEY and CDR2 SVGAGI. CDR3 DNA sequence: TGTGCCAGCAGTTACTCGAACTCCGGCTATGGCTACACCGTC. This encodes CASSYSNSGYGYTV.

The rearrangement links TRBV4-2 to TRBJ2-4; the D call may be TRBD1 or TRBD2 (7 bases each). Germline assignment: CDR1 LGHNA and CDR2 YNFKEQ. CDR3 size: 17 residues. V lost 0 bases and J 5 bases, leaving 17 bases between the germline ends. CDR3 DNA: TGTGCCAGCAGCCAAGACAGGGGGGGGCAGGGCGAAAACATTCAGTACTTC. Its translation: CASSQDRGGQGENIQYF.

The rearrangement links TRBV6-6 to TRBJ2-1; D not resolved. Germline CDR1 is MNHNY and CDR2 is SVGAGI (reference sequence). This CDR3 contains 11 residues. With 5 bases removed from V and 9 bases from J, the gap between germline ends came to 8 bases. The CDR3 DNA follows: TGTGCCAGCAGTACCCTTAGTGAGCAGTTCTTC. It encodes CASSTLSEQFF.

The chain employs TRBV30 and TRBJ2-7; no clear D. Germline V gene lookup returns CDR1 GTSNPN and CDR2 SVGIG (reference sequence). With 1 base removed from V and 3 bases from J, the gap between germline ends came to 16 bases. CDR3 size: 15 residues. In nucleotides, the CDR3 is TGTGCCTGGAGTGCACAGAGTCGGTTTTTCTACGAGCAGTACTTC. Translating it yields CAWSAQSRFFYEQYF.

This chain uses TRBV11-2 with TRBJ1-1; tentatively, D is TRBD1 (6 bases). Germline assignment: CDR1 SGHAT and CDR2 FQNNGV. V shed 3 bases and J shed 4 bases, with 12 bases lying between them. This CDR3 has 14 amino acids. Written as DNA, the CDR3 is TGTGCCAGCAGCTTGTGGAGGGGGGTCACTGAAGCTTTCTTT. This gives the protein CASSLWRGVTEAFF.

This clone appeared a single time. The chain has TRBV27 and TRBJ1-2; 9 bases are shared with TRBD1. From germline, CDR1 is MNHEY and CDR2 SMNVEV (reference sequence). The J segment lost 8 bases and the V segment lost 4 bases, leaving 8 bases of the junction unmatched. The CDR3 is made up of 14 amino acids. The CDR3 loop reads CASSSGTGNWGYTF. CDR3 DNA: TGTGCCAGCAGTTCCGGGACAGGGAATTGGGGCTACACCTTC.

This rearrangement joins TRBV10-3 to TRBJ1-5; no firm D call. This CDR3 is 14 amino acids long. Trimming left V 6 bases short and J 5 bases short, with 14 bases between. Germline V gene sequence: CDR1 ENHRY, CDR2 SYGVKD. CDR3 sequence (DNA): TGTGCCATCAGCGCGCTCGGTGGGGATCAGCCCCAGCATTTT. Translating gives CAISALGGDQPQHF.

The V and J genes are TRBV5-6 and TRBJ2-2; TRBD1 might be the D (6 bases). Germline V gene data show CDR1 as SGHDT and CDR2 as YYEEEE. Trimming cost V 1 base and J 4 bases, with 8 bases left between them. The CDR3 runs 14 residues. The CDR3 protein is CASSLTGSTGELFF. The CDR3 region has the DNA TGTGCCAGCAGCTTGACAGGGAGCACCGGGGAGCTGTTTTTT.

This clone was picked up one time. This sequence joins TRBV7-2 and TRBJ2-6, with unresolved D. From germline, CDR1 is SGHTA and CDR2 FQGNSA. Trimming took 1 base from V and 1 from J, leaving 11 bases between them. The CDR3 is made up of 17 amino acids. DNA of the CDR3: TGTGCCAGCAGCTTAGGGCTGGCGTCTTCTGGGGCCAACGTCCTGACTTTC. Translation gives CASSLGLASSGANVLTF. Looking up the rest from reference TRBV7-2 and TRBJ2-6 gives the full variable domain: GAGVSQSPSNKVTEKGKDVELRCDPISGHTALYWYRQSLGQGLEFLIYFQGNSAPDKSGLPSDRFSAERTGGSVSTLTIQRTQQEDSAVYLCASSLGLASSGANVLTFGAGSRLTVL.

V and J are TRBV6-5 and TRBJ1-6; D is perhaps TRBD1 (6 bases). V was clipped by 1 base and J by 7 bases, with 14 bases between them. The CDR3 is made up of 16 amino acids. Germline assignment: CDR1 MNHEY and CDR2 SVGAGI. The CDR3: CASSYFGGQINSPLHF. The CDR3 coding sequence is TGTGCCAGCAGTTACTTTGGGGGGCAGATCAATTCACCCCTCCACTTT.

In DNA, the CDR3 is TGTGCCAGCAGTCTGGGACTAGCGGGGGGCATGGAGACCCAGTACTTC. It yields the protein CASSLGLAGGMETQYF. J is TRBJ2-5 and V is TRBV5-4; 15 bases are shared with TRBD2. The CDR3 totals 16 residues. The V gene's germline CDR1 is SGHNT and CDR2 YYREEE (reference sequence). Losses at the gene ends were 5 bases for V and 5 bases for J; bases not matched to a gene: 7.

This sequence joins TRBV2 and TRBJ2-7; 8 bases fit TRBD1. Germline loops: CDR1 SNHLY, CDR2 FYNNEI. This CDR3 has 14 amino acids. V gave up 4 bases and J gave up 0 bases; unmatched junction bases: 2. CDR3 nucleotides: TGTGCCAGCAGTGGACAGGGGAGCTCCTACGAGCAGTACTTC. Its translation: CASSGQGSSYEQYF.